This T cell receptor beta chain emerged from a study of T cell responses to AZD1222 COVID-19 vaccine. TCRdb's copy holds only in-frame clones and misses some; the assay was immunoSEQ multiplex PCR. Here the sample spans about 180,000 clones, around 90% being singletons. V dropped 4 bases and J dropped 2 bases, with 9 bases sitting between them. The CDR3 runs to 14 residues. Per the germline V gene, CDR1 is MDHEN and CDR2 is SYDVKM. General study findings and limits: Repertoires were obtained solely post-peak T cell response. Clonal diversity was possibly underestimated, and white British individuals and females predominated among donors.

Of note for this clone: Its target is unknown.

The sequences come from peripheral blood, collected on day 0 of AZD1222 vaccination. This chain joins TRBV28 and TRBJ1-5; unclear D gene. The TCR originated in an adult in good health. CDR3 loop: CASSSPGGNQPQHF. DNA for the CDR3: TGTGCCAGCAGTTCCCCCGGTGGCAATCAGCCCCAGCATTTT.